The present entry profiles one T cell receptor beta chain with its context. Its matching antigen is unknown. The CDR3 has 15 residues. The germline V gene encodes CDR1 SGHVS and CDR2 FQNEAQ. Trimming took off 8 bases at V and 2 bases at J, with 16 bases between the two ends. Both blood RNA, taken from unsorted whole blood, and germline DNA were extracted. Preoperatively, peripheral blood was drawn, roughly 3.6 milliliters in total. This entry belongs to a study of tumor-infiltrating lymphocytes in primary liver carcinoma. Study as a whole: The patient population consisted of men and women between 30 and 69 years of age. The neoplasms were of stage T1-T3 N0M0, with dimensions of about 4.2 to 11 cm across. Study findings and constraints: In tumor-adjacent and tumor-blood pairs, overlap was lower than in tumor region pairs.

Total RNA amounting to 500 ng was the source from which TCR beta cDNA was made with a constant-region primer. Researchers made the TCR beta libraries by running three nested multiplex PCR rounds with slightly modified ARM-PCR. The first two PCR rounds used TRBV1-TRBV30 forward primers with a C-beta reverse primer, roughly 10 cycles each. TCRdb re-derived calls from the multiplex PCR reads in MiXCR, one entry per CDR3 protein. The sample lists 310,000 or so distinct CDR3 sequences; more than 55% were seen once. The origin of this receptor is a young woman with primary liver carcinoma and hepatitis B virus infection. Sequenced material: peripheral blood. The chain is built from TRBV7-8 and TRBJ2-1; D remains ambiguous. This chain's CDR3 is CASGPIADPYNEQFF. CDR3 bases: TGTGCCAGCGGCCCGATAGCTGATCCCTACAATGAGCAGTTCTTC.